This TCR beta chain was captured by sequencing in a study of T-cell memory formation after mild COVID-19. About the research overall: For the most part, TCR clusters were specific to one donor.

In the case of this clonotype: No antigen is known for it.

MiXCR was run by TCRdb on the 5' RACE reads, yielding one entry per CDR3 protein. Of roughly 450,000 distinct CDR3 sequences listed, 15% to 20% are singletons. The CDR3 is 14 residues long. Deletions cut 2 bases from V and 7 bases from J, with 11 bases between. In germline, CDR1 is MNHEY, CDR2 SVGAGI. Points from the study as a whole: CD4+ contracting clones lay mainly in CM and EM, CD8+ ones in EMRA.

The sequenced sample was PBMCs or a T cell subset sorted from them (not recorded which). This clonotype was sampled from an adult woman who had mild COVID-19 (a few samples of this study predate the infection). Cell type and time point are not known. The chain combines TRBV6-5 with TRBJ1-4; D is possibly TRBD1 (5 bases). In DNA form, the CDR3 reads TGTGCCAGCAGTTACCAGGGTGGTGGTGAAAAACTGTTTTTT. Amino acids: CASSYQGGGEKLFF.